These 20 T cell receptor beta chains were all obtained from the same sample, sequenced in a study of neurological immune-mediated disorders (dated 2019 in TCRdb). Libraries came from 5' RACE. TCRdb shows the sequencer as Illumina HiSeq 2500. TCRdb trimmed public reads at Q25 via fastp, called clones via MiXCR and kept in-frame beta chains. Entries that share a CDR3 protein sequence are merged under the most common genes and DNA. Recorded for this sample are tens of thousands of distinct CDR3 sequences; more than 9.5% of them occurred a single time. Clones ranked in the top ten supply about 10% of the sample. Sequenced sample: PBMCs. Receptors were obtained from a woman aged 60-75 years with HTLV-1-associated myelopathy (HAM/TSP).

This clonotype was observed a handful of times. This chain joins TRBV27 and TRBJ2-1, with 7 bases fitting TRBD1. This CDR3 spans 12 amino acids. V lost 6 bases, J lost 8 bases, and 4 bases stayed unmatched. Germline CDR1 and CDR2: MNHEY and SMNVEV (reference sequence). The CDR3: CASRGQFDEQFF. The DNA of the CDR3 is TGTGCCAGCAGGGGACAGTTTGATGAGCAGTTCTTC.

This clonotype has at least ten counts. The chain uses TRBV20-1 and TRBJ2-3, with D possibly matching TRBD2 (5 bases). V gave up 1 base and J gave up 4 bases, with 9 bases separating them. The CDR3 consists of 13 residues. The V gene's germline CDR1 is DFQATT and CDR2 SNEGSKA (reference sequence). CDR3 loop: CSARAEVPDTQYF. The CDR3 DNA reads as TGCAGTGCTAGAGCGGAGGTACCAGATACGCAGTATTTT.

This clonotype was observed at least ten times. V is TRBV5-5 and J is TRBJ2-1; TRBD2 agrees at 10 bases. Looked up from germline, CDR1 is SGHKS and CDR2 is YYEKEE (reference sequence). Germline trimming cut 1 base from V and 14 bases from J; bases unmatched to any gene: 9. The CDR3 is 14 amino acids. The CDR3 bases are TGTGCCAGCAGCTTGTATCTAGCGGGAGACGATGAGTTCTTC. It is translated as CASSLYLAGDDEFF.

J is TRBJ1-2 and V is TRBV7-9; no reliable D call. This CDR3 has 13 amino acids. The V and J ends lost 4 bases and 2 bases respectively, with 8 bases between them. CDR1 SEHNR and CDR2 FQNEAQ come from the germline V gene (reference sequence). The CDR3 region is CASSSKGNYGYTF. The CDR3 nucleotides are TGTGCCAGCAGCTCAAAAGGGAACTATGGCTACACCTTC.

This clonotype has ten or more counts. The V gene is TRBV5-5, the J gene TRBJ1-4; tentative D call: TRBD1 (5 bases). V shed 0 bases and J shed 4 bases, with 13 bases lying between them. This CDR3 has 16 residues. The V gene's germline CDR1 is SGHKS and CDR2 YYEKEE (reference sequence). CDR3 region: CASSLGGIGINEKLFF. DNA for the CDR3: TGTGCCAGCAGCTTGGGGGGGATCGGCATTAATGAAAAACTGTTTTTT. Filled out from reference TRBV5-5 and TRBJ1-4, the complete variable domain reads DAGVTQSPTHLIKTRGQQVTLRCSPISGHKSVSWYQQVLGQGPQFIFQYYEKEERGRGNFPDRFSARQFPNYSSELNVNALLLGDSALYLCASSLGGIGINEKLFFGSGTQLSVL.

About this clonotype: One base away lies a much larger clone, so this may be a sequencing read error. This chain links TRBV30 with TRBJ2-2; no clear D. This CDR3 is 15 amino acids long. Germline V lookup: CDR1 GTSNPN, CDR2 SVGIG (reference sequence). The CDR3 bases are TGTGCCTGGAGTGTCGGCGGAGTGGGCACCAGGGAGCTGTTTTTT. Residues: CAWSVGGVGTRELFF.

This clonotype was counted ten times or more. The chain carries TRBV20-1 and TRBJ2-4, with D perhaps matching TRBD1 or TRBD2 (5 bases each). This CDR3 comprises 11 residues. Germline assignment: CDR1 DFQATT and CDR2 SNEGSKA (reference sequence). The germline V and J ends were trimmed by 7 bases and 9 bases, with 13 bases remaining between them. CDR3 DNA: TGCAGTGTTAACACCGGGGCCATTCAGTACTTC. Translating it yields CSVNTGAIQYF.

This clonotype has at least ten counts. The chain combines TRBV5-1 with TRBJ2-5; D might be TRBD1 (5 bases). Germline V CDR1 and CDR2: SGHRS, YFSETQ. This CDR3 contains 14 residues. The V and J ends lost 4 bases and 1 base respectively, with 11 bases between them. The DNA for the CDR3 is TGCGCCAGCAGCCAGACAGATCGCCAAGAGACCCAGTACTTC. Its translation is CASSQTDRQETQYF.

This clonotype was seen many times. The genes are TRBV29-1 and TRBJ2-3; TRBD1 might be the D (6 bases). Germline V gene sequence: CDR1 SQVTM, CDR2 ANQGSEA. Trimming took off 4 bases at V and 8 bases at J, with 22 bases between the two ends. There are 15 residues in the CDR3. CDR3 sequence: CSVGGRDNAGSTQYF. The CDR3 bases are TGCAGCGTTGGAGGCCGGGACAACGCGGGTAGTACGCAGTATTTT.

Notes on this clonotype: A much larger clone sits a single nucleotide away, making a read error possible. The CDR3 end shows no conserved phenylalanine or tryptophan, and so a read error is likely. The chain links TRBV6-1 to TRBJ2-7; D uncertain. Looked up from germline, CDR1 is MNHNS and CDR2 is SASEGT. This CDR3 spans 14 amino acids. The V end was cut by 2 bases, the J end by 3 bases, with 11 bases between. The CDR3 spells CASSEMVYNYEQYS. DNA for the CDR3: TGTGCCAGCAGTGAAATGGTCTACAACTACGAGCAGTACTCC.

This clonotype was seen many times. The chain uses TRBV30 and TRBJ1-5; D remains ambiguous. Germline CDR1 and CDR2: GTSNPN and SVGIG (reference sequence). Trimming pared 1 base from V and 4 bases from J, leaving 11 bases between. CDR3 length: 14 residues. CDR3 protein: CAWSGNQYNQPQHF. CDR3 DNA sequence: TGTGCCTGGAGTGGAAATCAATATAATCAGCCCCAGCATTTT.

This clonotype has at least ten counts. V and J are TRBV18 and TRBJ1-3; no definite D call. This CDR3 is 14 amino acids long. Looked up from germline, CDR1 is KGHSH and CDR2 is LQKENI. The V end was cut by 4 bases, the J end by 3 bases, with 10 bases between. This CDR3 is CASSRRLDGNTIYF. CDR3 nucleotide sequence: TGTGCCAGCTCACGCAGGTTGGATGGAAACACCATATATTTT.

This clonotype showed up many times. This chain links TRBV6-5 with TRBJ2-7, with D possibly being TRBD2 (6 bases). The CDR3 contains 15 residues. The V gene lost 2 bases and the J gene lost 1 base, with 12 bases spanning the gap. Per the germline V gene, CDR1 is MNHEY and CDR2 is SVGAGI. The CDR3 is CASSYRGGDSYEQYF. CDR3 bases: TGTGCCAGCAGTTACAGGGGCGGGGATTCCTACGAGCAGTACTTC.

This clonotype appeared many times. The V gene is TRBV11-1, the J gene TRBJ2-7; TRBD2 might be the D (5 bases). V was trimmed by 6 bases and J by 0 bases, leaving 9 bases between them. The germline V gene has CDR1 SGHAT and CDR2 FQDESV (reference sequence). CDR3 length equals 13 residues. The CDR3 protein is CASSKAGSYEQYF. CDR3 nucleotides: TGTGCCAGCAGTAAGGCGGGCTCCTACGAGCAGTACTTC.

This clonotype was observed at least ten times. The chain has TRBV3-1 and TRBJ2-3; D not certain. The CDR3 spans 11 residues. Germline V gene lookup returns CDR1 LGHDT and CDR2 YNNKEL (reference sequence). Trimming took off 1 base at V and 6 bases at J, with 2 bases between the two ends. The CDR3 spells CASSQGDTQYF. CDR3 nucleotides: TGTGCCAGCAGCCAAGGGGATACGCAGTATTTT.

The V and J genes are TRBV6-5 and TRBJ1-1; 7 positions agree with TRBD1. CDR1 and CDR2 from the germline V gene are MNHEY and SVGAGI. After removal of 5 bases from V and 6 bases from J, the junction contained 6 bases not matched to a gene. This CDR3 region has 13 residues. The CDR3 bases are TGTGCCAGCAGTCCCCACAGGGGAGCTGAAGCTTTCTTT. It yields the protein CASSPHRGAEAFF.

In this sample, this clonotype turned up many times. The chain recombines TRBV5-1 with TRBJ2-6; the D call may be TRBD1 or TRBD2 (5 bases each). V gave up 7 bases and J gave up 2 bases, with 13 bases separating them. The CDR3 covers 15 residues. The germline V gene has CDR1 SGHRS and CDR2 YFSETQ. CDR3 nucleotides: TGCGCCAGCTCCTCTCAGGGAGCTGGGGCCAACGTCCTGACTTTC. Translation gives CASSSQGAGANVLTF. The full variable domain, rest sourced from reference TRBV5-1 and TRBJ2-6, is KAGVTQTPRYLIKTRGQQVTLSCSPISGHRSVSWYQQTPGQGLQFLFEYFSETQRNKGNFPGRFSGRQFSNSRSEMNVSTLELGDSALYLCASSSQGAGANVLTFGAGSRLTVL.

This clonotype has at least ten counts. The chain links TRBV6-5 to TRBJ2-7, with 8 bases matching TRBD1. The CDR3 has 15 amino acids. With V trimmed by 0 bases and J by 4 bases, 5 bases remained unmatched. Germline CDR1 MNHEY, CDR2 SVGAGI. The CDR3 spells CASSYSSGGLYEQYF. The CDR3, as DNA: TGTGCCAGCAGTTACTCATCAGGGGGCCTGTACGAGCAGTACTTC.

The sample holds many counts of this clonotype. The CDR3 loop reads CASSSLERRADYEQYF. The DNA of the CDR3 is TGCGCCAGCAGCTCCCTCGAGCGTCGGGCGGACTACGAGCAGTACTTC. This chain links TRBV5-1 with TRBJ2-7, with D hard to call. V lost 3 bases and J lost 3, with 19 bases in between. Germline lookup yields CDR1 SGHRS and CDR2 YFSETQ. This CDR3 is built from 16 residues. Variable domain in full (rest from reference TRBV5-1 and TRBJ2-7): KAGVTQTPRYLIKTRGQQVTLSCSPISGHRSVSWYQQTPGQGLQFLFEYFSETQRNKGNFPGRFSGRQFSNSRSEMNVSTLELGDSALYLCASSSLERRADYEQYFGPGTRLTVT.

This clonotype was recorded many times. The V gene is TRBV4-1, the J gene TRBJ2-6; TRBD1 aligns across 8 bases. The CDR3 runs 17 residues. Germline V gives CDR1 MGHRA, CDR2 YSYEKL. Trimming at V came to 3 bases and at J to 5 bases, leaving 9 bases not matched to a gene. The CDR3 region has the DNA TGCGCCAGCAGCCACCTGGGACAGGATCTGAGGGCCAACGTCCTGACTTTC. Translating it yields CASSHLGQDLRANVLTF.